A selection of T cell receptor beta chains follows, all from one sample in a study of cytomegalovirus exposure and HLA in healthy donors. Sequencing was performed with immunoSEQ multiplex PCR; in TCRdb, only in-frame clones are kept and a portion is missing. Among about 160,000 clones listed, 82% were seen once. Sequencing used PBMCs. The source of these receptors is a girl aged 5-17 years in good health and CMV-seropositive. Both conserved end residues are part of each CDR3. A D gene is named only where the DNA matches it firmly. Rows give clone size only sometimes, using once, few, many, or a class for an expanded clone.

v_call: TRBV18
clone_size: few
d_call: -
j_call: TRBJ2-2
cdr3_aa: CASSPGRSGELFF
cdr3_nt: TGTGCCAGCTCACCCGGGAGATCCGGGGAGCTGTTTTTT

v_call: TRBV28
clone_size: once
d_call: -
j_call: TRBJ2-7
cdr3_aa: CASSLLGLRRLGFHEQYF
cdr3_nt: TGTGCCAGCAGTTTATTAGGGCTTAGGAGGCTTGGCTTTCACGAGCAGTACTTC

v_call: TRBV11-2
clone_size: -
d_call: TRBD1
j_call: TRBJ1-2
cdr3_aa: CASRSPRQGAYGYTF
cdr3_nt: TGTGCCAGCAGGTCTCCGAGACAGGGAGCCTATGGCTACACCTTC

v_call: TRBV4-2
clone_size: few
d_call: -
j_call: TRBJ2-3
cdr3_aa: CASSQRGLALEIDTQYF
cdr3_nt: TGTGCCAGCAGCCAAAGGGGACTGGCCCTTGAGATTGATACGCAGTATTTT

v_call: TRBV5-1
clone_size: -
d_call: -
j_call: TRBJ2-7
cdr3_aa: CASSRGGHYEQYF
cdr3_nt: TGCGCCAGCAGCCGCGGGGGACACTACGAGCAGTACTTC

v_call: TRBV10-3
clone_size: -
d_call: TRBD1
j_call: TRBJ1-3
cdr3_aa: CAISGQGNSGNTIYF
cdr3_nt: TGTGCCATCAGTGGACAGGGGAACTCTGGAAACACCATATATTTT

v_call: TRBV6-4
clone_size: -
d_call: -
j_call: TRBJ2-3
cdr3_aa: CASSGTNTDTQYF
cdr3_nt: TGTGCCAGCAGTGGGACAAACACAGATACGCAGTATTTT

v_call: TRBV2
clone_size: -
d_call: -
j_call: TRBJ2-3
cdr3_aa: CASSARWDTQYF
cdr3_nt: TGTGCCAGCAGTGCTCGGTGGGATACGCAGTATTTT

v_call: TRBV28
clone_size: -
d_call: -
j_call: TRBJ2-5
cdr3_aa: CASSLPPGQTQYF
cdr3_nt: TGTGCCAGCAGTTTGCCCCCGGGTCAGACCCAGTACTTC

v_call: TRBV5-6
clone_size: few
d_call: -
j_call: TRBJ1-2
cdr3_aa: CASSLAGSYGYTF
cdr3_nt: TGTGCCAGCAGCTTGGCAGGGTCCTATGGCTACACCTTC